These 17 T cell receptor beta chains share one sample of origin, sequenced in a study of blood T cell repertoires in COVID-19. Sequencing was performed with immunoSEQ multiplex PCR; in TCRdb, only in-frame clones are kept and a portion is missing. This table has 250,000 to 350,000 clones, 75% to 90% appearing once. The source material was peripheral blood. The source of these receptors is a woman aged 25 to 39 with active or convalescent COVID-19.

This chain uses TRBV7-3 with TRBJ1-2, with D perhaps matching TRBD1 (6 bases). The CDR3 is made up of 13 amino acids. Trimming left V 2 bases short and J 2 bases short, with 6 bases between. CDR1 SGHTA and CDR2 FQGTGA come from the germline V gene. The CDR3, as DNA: TGTGCCAGCAGCTTAGGACAGAACTATGGCTACACCTTC. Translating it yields CASSLGQNYGYTF.

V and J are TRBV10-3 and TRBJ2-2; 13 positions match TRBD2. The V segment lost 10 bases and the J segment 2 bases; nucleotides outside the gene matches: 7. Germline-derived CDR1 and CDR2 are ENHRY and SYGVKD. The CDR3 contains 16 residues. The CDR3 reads CATMGLAGLNTGELFF. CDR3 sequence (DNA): TGTGCCACCATGGGACTAGCGGGGTTAAACACCGGGGAGCTGTTTTTT.

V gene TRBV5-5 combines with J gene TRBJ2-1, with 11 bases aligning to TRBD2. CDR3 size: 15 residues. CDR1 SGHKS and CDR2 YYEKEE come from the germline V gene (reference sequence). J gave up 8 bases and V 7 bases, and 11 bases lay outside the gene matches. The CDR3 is CASLHRLAGPDEQFF. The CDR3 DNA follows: TGTGCCAGCTTACACAGACTAGCGGGACCGGATGAGCAGTTCTTC.

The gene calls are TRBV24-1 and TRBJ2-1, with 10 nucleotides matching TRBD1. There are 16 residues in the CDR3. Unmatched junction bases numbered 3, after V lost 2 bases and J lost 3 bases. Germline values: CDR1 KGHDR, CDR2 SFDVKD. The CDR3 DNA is TGTGCCACCAGTGATTCCGACAGGGGGCTCTACAATGAGCAGTTCTTC. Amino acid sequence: CATSDSDRGLYNEQFF.

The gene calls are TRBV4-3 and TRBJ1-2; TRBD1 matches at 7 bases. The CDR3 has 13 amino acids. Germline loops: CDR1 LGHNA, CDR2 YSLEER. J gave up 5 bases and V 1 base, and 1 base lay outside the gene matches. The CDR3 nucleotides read TGCGCCAGCAGCCAAGCACAGGGGTATGGCTACACCTTC. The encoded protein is CASSQAQGYGYTF.

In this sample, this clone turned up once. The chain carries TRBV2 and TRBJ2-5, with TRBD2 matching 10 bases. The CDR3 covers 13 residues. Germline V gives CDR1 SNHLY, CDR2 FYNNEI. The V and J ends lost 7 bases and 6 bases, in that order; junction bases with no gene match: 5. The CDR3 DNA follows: TGTGCCAGCACCGTAGCGGGGGGACAGACCCAGTACTTC. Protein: CASTVAGGQTQYF.

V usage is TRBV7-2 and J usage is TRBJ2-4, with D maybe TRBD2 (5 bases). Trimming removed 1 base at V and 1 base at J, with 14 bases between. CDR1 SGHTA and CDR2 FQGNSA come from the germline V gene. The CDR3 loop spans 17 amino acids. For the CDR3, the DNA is TGTGCCAGCAGCTTAGTAGGCGTTGGGGAGGCCAAAAACATTCAGTACTTC. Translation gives CASSLVGVGEAKNIQYF.

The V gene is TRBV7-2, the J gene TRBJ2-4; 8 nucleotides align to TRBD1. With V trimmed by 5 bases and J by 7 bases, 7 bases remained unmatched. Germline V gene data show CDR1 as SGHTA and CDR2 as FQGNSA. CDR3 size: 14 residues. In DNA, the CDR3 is TGTGCCAGCAGCCCCCAGGGGGCAACGAACATTCAGTACTTC. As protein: CASSPQGATNIQYF.

The CDR3 nucleotides read TGTGCCAGCAGCTTGTTGACAGAGAGTCTCTCTGGAAACACCATATATTTT. Its protein is CASSLLTESLSGNTIYF. J is TRBJ1-3 and V is TRBV5-6; maybe TRBD1 (5 bases). The CDR3 is 17 amino acids. Trimming removed 1 base from V and 0 bases from J, with 14 bases in between. CDR1 and CDR2 (germline): SGHDT, YYEEEE.

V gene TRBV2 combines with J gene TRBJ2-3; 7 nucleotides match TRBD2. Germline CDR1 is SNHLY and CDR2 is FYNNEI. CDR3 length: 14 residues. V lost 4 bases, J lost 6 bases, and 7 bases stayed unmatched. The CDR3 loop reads CASSGAGRADTQYF. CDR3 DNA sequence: TGTGCCAGCAGTGGGGCAGGGAGGGCCGATACGCAGTATTTT.

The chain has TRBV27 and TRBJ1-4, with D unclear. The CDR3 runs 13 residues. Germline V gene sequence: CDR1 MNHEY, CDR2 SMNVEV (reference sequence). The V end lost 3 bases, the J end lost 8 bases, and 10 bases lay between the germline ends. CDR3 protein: CASSFGGLEKLFF. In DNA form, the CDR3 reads TGTGCCAGCAGTTTTGGAGGTTTGGAAAAACTGTTTTTT.

The CDR3 bases are TGTGCCAGCAGTTTAACAGACTCACCCCTCCACTTT. It translates to CASSLTDSPLHF. The chain uses TRBV12-3 or TRBV12-4 and TRBJ1-6; D is ambiguous. Deletions cut 2 bases from V and 10 bases from J, with 6 bases between. This CDR3 is built from 12 residues.

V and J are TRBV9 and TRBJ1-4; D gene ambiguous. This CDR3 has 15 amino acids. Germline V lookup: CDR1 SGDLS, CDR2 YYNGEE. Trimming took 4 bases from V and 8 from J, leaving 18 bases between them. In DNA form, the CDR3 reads TGTGCCAGCAGCTCCCGGAGCGGCGGCGGGGAAAAACTGTTTTTT. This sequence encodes CASSSRSGGGEKLFF.

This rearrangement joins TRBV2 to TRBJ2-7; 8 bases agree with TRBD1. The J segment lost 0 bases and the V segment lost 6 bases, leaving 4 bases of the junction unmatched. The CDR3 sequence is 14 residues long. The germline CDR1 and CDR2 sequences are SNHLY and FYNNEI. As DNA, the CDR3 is TGTGCCAGCAGAGGGGACAGGAGCTCCTACGAGCAGTACTTC. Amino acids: CASRGDRSSYEQYF.

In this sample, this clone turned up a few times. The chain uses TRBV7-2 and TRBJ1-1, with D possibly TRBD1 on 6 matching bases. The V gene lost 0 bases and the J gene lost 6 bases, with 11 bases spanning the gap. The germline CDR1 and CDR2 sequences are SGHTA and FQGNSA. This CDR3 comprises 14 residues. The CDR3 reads CASSLAKQGAEAFF. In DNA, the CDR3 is TGTGCCAGCAGCTTAGCAAAACAGGGTGCTGAAGCTTTCTTT.

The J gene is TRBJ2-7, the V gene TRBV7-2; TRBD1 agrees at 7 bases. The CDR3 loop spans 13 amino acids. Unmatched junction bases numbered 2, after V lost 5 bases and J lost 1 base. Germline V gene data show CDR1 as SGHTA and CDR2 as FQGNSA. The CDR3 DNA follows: TGTGCCAGCAGCCGGACAGGTTCCTACGAGCAGTACTTC. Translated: CASSRTGSYEQYF. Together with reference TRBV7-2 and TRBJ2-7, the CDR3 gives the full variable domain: GAGVSQSPSNKVTEKGKDVELRCDPISGHTALYWYRQSLGQGLEFLIYFQGNSAPDKSGLPSDRFSAERTGGSVSTLTIQRTQQEDSAVYLCASSRTGSYEQYFGPGTRLTVT.

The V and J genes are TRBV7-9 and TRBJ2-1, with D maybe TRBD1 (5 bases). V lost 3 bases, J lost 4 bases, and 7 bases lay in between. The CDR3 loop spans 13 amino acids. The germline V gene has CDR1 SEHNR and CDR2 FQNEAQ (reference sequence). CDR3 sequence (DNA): TGTGCCAGCAGCTTGGACAATTACAATGAGCAGTTCTTC. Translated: CASSLDNYNEQFF.